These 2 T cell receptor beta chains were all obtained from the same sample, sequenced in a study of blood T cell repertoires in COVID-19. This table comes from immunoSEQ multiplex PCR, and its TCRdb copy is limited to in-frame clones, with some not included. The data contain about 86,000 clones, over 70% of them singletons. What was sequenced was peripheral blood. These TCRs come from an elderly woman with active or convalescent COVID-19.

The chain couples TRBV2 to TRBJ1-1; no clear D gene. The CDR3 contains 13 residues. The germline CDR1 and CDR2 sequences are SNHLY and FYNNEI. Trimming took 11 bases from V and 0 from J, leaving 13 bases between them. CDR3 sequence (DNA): TGTGCCGGACGGGAGGACTTGAACACTGAAGCTTTCTTT. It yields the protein CAGREDLNTEAFF.

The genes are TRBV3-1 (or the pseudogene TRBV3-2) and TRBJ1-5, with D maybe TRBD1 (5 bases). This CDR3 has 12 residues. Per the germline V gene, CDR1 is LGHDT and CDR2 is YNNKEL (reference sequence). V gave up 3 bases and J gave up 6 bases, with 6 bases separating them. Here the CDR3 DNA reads TGTGCCAGCAGCCAGGGGGGTCAGCCCCAGCATTTT. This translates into CASSQGGQPQHF.